Here is one T cell receptor (beta chain) with its context. The method was immunoSEQ multiplex PCR; TCRdb's version includes in-frame clones alone and lacks a portion of them. The table lists fewer than 400,000 clones, under 90% of them singletons, with 2.5% to 3% in the top ten. This specimen comes from a study of blood T cell repertoires in COVID-19. Across the study: Acute and convalescent COVID-19 specimens originated in the United States, Italy and Spain. T cells, B-cell-depleted T cells, or PBMCs supplied cDNA or gDNA.

V lost 8 bases and J lost 3, with 9 bases in between. CDR3 length equals 13 residues. Germline V gene sequence: CDR1 KGHDR, CDR2 SFDVKD. The TCR comes from a woman in her twenties or thirties with COVID-19, enrolled during active disease. This chain links TRBV24-1 with TRBJ2-2; possible D gene TRBD1, 5 bases. Sequencing input: peripheral blood. CDR3 loop: CATKGFDTGELFF. For the CDR3, the DNA is TGTGCCACCAAGGGGTTTGACACCGGGGAGCTGTTTTTT.